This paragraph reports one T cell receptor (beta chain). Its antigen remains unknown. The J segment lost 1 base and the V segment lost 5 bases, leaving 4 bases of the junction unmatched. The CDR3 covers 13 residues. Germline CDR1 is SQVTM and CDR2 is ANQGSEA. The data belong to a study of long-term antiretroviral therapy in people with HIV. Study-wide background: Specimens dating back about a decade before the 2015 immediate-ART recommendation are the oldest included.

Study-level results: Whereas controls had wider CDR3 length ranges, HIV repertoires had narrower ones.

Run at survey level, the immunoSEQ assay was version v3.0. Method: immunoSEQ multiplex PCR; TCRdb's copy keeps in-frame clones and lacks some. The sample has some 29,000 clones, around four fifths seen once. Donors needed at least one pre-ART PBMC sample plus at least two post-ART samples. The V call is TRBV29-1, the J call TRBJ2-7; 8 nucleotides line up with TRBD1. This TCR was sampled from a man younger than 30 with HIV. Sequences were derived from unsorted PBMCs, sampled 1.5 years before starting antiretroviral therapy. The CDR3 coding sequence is TGCAGCGTTCGGACAGGGAAGTCCTACGAGCAGTACTTC. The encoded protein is CSVRTGKSYEQYF.